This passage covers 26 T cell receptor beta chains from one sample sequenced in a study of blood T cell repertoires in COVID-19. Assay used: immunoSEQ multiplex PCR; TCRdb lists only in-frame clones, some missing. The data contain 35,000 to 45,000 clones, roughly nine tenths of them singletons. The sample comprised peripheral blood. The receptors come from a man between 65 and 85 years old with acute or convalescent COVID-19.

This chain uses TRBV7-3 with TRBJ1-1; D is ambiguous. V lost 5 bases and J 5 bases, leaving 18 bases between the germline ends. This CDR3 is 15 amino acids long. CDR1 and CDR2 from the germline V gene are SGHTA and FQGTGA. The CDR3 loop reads CASSVRPGDYTEAFF. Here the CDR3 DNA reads TGTGCCAGCAGCGTGCGGCCGGGAGATTATACTGAAGCTTTCTTT. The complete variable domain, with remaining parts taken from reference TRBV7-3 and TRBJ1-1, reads GAGVSQTPSNKVTEKGKYVELRCDPISGHTALYWYRQSLGQGPEFLIYFQGTGAADDSGLPNDRFFAVRPEGSVSTLKIQRTERGDSAVYLCASSVRPGDYTEAFFGQGTRLTVV.

The CDR3 here is CASSISLGIEPYEQYF. In nucleotides, the CDR3 is TGTGCCAGTAGTATTAGTCTGGGCATCGAACCCTACGAGCAGTACTTC. This sequence joins TRBV19 and TRBJ2-7, with D uncertain. The CDR3 covers 16 residues. The germline V gene encodes CDR1 LNHDA and CDR2 SQIVND (reference sequence). V gave up 3 bases and J gave up 2 bases, with 17 bases separating them.

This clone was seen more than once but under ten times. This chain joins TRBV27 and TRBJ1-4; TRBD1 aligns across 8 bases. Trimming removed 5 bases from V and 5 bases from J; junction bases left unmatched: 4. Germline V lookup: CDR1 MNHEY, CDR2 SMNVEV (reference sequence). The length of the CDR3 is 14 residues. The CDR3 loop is CASSPGQVNEKLFF. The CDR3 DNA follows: TGTGCCAGCAGTCCGGGACAGGTGAATGAAAAACTGTTTTTT.

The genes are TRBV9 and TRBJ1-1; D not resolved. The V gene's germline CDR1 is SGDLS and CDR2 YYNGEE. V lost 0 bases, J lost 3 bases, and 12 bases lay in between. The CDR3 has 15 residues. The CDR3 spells CASSVGWAGDTEAFF. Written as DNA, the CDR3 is TGTGCCAGCAGCGTAGGTTGGGCCGGGGACACTGAAGCTTTCTTT.

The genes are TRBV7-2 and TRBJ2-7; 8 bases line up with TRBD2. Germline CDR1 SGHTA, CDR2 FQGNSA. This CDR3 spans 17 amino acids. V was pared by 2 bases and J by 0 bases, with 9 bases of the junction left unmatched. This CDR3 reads CASSLRASGQSSYEQYF. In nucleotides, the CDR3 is TGTGCCAGCAGCTTACGGGCTAGCGGGCAAAGCTCCTACGAGCAGTACTTC.

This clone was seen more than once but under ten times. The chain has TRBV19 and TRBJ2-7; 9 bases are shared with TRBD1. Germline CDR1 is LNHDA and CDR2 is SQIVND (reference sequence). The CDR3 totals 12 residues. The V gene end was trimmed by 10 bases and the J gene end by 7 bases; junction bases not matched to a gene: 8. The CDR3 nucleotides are TGTGCCACCCAACAGGGGGCGGGAGAGCAGTACTTC. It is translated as CATQQGAGEQYF. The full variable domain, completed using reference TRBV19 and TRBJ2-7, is DGGITQSPKYLFRKEGQNVTLSCEQNLNHDAMYWYRQDPGQGLRLIYYSQIVNDFQKGDIAEGYSVSREKKESFPLTVTSAQKNPTAFYLCATQQGAGEQYFGPGTRLTVT.

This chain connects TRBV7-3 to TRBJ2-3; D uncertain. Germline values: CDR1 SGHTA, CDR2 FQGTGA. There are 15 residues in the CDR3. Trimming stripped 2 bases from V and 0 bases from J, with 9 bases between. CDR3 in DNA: TGTGCCAGCAGCTTATACCCGACTAGCACAGATACGCAGTATTTT. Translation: CASSLYPTSTDTQYF.

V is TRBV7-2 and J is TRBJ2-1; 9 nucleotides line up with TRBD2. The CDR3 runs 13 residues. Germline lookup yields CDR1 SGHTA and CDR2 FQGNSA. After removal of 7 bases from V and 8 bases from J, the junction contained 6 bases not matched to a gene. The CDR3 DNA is TGTGCCAGCAAAACTGTAGCGGGAGATGAGCAGTTCTTC. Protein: CASKTVAGDEQFF.

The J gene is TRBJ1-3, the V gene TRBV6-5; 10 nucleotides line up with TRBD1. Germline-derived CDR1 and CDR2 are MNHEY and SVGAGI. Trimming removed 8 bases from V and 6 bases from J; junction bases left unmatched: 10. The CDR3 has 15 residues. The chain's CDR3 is CASVRSGTGANTIYF. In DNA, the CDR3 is TGTGCCAGCGTCCGTTCCGGGACAGGGGCAAACACCATATATTTT.

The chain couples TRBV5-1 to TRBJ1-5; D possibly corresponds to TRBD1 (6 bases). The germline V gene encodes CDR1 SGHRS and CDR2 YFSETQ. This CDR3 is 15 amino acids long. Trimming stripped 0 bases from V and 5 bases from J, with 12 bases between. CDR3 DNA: TGCGCCAGCAGCTTGGGCGGGGGGGCCGATCAGCCCCAGCATTTT. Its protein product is CASSLGGGADQPQHF.

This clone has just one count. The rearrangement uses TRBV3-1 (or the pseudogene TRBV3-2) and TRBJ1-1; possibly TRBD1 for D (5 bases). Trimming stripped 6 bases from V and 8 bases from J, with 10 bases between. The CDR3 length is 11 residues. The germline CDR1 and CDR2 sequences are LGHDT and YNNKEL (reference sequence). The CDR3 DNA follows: TGTGCCAGCAGGGGGCCAGGGGAAGCTTTCTTT. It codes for CASRGPGEAFF.

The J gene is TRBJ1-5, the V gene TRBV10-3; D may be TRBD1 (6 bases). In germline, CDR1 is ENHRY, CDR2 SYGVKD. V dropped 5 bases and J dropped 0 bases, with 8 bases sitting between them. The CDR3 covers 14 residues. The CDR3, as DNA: TGTGCCATCAGTAGGGACAATAGCAATCAGCCCCAGCATTTT. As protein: CAISRDNSNQPQHF.

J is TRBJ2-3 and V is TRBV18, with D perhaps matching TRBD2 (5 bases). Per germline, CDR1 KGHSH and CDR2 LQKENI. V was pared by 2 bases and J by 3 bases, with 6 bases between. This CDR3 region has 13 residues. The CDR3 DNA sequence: TGTGCCAGCTCACCAAGGAGGACAGATACGCAGTATTTT. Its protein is CASSPRRTDTQYF.

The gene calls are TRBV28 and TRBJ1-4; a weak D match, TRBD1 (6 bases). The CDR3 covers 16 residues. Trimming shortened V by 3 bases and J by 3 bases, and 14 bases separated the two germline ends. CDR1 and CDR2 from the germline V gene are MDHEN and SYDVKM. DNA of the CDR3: TGTGCCAGCAGTTTCGCGGGGGCGCTTTCTAATGAAAAACTGTTTTTT. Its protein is CASSFAGALSNEKLFF.

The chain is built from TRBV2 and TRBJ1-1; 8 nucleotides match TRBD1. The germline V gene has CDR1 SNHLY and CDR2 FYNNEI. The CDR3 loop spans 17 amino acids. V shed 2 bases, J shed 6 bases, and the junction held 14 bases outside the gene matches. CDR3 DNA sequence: TGTGCCAGCAGTGAACCAGGGGGCTTTCTACTTAAAGCTGAAGCTTTCTTT. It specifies CASSEPGGFLLKAEAFF.

As DNA, the CDR3 is TGTGCCACCAGTGACCCGGACAGGGGATCGGACGAGCAGTACTTC. Its translation: CATSDPDRGSDEQYF. The V and J genes are TRBV24-1 and TRBJ2-7, with TRBD1 identical over 9 bases. Germline CDR1 reads KGHDR; CDR2 reads SFDVKD. The CDR3 totals 15 residues. The trim removed 4 bases at V and 5 bases at J, leaving 8 bases unmatched.

The CDR3 spells CAISEFGQGSSEQYF. In DNA, the CDR3 is TGTGCCATCAGTGAGTTCGGACAGGGGTCGTCCGAGCAGTACTTC. The chain links TRBV10-3 to TRBJ2-7, with 9 bases that match TRBD1. The CDR3 totals 15 residues. With V trimmed by 1 base and J by 6 bases, 7 bases remained unmatched. Germline V CDR1 and CDR2: ENHRY, SYGVKD.

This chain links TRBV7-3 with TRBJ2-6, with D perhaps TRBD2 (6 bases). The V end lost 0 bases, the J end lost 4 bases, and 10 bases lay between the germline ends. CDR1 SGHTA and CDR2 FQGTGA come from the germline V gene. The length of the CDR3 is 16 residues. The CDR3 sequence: CASSLTAGTGANVLTF. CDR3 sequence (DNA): TGTGCCAGCAGCTTAACGGCGGGGACCGGGGCCAACGTCCTGACTTTC.

In DNA, the CDR3 is TGTGCCAGCAATACCGGGGATGCTGGAAACACCATATATTTT. Amino acid sequence: CASNTGDAGNTIYF. The genes are TRBV28 and TRBJ1-3, with unresolved D. CDR3 length: 14 residues. V was shortened by 7 bases and J by 2 bases, with 12 bases between the two germline ends. Germline CDR1 and CDR2: MDHEN and SYDVKM. Supplemented by reference TRBV28 and TRBJ1-3, the full variable domain reads DVKVTQSSRYLVKRTGEKVFLECVQDMDHENMFWYRQDPGLGLRLIYFSYDVKMKEKGDIPEGYSVSREKKERFSLILESASTNQTSMYLCASNTGDAGNTIYFGEGSWLTVV.

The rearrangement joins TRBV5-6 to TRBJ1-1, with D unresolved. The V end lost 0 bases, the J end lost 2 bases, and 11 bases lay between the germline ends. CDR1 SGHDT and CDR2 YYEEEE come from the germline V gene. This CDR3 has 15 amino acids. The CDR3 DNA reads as TGTGCCAGCAGCTTGGACACCGGCGGAAACACTGAAGCTTTCTTT. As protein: CASSLDTGGNTEAFF.

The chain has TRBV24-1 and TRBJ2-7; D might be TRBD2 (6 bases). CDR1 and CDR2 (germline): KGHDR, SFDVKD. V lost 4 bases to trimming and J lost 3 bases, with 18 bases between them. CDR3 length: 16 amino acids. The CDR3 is CATSERSGGDFYEQYF. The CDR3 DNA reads TGTGCCACCAGTGAACGCAGCGGCGGGGACTTCTACGAGCAGTACTTC.

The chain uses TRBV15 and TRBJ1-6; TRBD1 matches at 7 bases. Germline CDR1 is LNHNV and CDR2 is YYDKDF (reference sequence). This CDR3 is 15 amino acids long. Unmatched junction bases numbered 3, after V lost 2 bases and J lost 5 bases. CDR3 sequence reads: CATSRRTGNNSPLHF. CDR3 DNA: TGTGCCACCAGCAGAAGGACAGGAAATAATTCACCCCTCCACTTT.

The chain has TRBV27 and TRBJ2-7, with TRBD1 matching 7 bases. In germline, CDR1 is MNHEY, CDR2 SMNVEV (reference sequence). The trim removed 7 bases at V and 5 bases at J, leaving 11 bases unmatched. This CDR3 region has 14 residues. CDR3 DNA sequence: TGTGCCAGCACCTCGAGGGGACAGATCCACGAGCAGTACTTC. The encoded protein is CASTSRGQIHEQYF.

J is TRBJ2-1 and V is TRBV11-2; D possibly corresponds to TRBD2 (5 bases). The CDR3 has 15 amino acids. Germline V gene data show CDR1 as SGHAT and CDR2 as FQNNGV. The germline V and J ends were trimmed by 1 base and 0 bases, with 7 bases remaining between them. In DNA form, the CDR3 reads TGTGCCAGCAGCTTAGGGAGCGGCTCCTACAATGAGCAGTTCTTC. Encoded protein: CASSLGSGSYNEQFF.

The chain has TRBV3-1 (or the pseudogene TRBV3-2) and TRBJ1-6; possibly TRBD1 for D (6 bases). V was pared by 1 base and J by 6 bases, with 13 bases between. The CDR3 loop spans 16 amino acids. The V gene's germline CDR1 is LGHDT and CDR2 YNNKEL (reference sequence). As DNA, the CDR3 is TGTGCCAGCAGCCAAGCACAGGGATTTGGTAATTCACCCCTCCACTTT. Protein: CASSQAQGFGNSPLHF.

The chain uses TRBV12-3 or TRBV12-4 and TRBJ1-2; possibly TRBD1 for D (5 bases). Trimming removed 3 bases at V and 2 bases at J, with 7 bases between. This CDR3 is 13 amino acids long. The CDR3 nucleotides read TGTGCCAGCAGTTTGGGGCAGAACTATGGCTACACCTTC. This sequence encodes CASSLGQNYGYTF.